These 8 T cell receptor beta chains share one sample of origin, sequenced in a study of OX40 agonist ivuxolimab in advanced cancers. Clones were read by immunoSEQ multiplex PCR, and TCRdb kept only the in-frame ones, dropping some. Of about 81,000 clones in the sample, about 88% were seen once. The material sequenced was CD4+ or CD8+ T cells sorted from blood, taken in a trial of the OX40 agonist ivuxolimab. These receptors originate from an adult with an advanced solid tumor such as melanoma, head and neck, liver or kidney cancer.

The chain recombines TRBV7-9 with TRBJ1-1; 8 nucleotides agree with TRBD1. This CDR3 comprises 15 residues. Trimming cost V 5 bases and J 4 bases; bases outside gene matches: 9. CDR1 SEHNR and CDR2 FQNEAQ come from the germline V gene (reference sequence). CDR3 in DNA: TGTGCCAGCAGCGCACCGGGACAGGCCGTCACTGAAGCTTTCTTT. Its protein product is CASSAPGQAVTEAFF.

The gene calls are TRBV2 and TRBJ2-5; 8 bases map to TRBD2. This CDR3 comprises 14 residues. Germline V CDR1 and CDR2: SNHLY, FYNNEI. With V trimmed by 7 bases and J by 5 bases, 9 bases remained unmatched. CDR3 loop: CASMDAGGGETQYF. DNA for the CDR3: TGTGCCAGCATGGACGCGGGAGGAGGGGAGACCCAGTACTTC. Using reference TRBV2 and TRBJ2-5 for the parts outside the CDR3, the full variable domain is EPEVTQTPSHQVTQMGQEVILRCVPISNHLYFYWYRQILGQKVEFLVSFYNNEISEKSEIFDDQFSVERPDGSNFTLKIRSTKLEDSAMYFCASMDAGGGETQYFGPGTRLLVL.

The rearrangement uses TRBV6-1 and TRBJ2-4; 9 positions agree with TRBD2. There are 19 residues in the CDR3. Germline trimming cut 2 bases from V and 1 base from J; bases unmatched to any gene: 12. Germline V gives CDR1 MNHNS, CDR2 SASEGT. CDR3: CASSELVVPAGGAKNIQYF. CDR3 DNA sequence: TGTGCCAGCAGTGAACTAGTGGTTCCTGCGGGAGGGGCCAAAAACATTCAGTACTTC.

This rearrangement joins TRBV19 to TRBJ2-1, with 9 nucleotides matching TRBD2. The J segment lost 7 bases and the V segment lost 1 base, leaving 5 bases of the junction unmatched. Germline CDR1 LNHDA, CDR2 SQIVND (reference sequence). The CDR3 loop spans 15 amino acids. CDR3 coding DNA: TGTGCCAGTAGTATAGCAGCGGGAGGAAGTAATGAGCAGTTCTTC. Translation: CASSIAAGGSNEQFF.

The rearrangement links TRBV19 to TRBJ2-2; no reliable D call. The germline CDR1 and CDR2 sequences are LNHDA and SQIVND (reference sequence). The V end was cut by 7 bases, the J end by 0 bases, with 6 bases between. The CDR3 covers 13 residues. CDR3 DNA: TGTGCCAGTACTTGGTCGAACACCGGGGAGCTGTTTTTT. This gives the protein CASTWSNTGELFF.

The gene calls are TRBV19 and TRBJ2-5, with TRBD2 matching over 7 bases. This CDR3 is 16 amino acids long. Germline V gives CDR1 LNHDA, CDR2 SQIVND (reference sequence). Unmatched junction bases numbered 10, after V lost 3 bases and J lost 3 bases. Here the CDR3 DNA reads TGTGCCAGTAGTATGATCCCCTGGGGGGGGGAAGAGACCCAGTACTTC. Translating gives CASSMIPWGGEETQYF.

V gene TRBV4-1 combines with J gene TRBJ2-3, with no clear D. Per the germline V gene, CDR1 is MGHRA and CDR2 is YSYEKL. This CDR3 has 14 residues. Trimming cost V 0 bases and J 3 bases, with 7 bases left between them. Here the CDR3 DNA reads TGCGCCAGCAGCCAAGATACCGGTACAGATACGCAGTATTTT. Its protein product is CASSQDTGTDTQYF.

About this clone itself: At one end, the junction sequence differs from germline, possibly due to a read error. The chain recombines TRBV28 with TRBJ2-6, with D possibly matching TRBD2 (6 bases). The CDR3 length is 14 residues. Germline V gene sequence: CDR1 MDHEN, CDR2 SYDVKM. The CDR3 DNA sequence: TGTGCCAGCAGTGCGGGGACTGGGGCCATCGTCCTGACTTTC. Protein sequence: CASSAGTGAIVLTF.